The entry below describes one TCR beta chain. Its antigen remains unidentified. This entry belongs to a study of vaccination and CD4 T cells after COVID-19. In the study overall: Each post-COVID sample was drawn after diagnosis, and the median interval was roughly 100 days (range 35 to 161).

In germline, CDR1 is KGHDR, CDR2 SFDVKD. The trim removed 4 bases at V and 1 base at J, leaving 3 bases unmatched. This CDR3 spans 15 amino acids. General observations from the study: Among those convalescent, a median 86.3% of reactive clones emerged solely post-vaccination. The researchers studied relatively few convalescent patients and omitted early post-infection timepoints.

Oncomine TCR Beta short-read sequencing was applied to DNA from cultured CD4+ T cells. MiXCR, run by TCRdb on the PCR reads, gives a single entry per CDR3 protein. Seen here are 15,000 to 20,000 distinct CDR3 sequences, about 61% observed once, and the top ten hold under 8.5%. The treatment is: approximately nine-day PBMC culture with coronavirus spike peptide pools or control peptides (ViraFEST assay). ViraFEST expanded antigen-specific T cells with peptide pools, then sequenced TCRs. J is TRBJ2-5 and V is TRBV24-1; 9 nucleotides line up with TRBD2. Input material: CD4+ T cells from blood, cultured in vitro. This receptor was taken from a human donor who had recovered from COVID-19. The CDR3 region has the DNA TGTGCCACCAGTGACCCTAGCGGGACCCAAGAGACCCAGTACTTC. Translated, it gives CATSDPSGTQETQYF.